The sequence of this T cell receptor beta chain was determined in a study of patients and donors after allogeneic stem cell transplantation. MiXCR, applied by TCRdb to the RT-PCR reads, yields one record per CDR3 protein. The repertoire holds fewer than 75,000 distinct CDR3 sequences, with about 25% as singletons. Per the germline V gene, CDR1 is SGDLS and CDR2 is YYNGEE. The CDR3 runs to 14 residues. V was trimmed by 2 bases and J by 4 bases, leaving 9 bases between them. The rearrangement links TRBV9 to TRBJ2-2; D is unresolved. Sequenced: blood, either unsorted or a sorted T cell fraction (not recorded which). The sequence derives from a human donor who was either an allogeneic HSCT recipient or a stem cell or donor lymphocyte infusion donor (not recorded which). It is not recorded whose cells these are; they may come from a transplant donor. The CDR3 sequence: CASSVSLGTGELFF. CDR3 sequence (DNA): TGTGCCAGCAGCGTTAGTCTGGGCACCGGGGAGCTGTTTTTT.